The 11 T cell receptor beta chains reported below all come from one sample, sequenced in a study of memory CD4+ T cells and cytomegalovirus serostatus. Single viable CD3+CD4+CD8-CD45RO+ cells were sorted as the memory CD4+ T cells. Profiling relied on immunoSEQ multiplex PCR, and the TCRdb table lists in-frame clones only, not all of them. The data contain 46,000 or so clones, 75% to 85% of them singletons. Sequenced sample: memory CD4+ T cells from blood. All receptors come from an adult in good health and CMV-seronegative.

This clone was seen a single time. This chain uses TRBV2 with TRBJ1-1; D may be TRBD1 (6 bases). The V end lost 4 bases, the J end lost 6 bases, and 12 bases lay between the germline ends. CDR1 SNHLY and CDR2 FYNNEI come from the germline V gene. The CDR3 consists of 13 residues. The CDR3 sequence: CASSASGGPEAFF. The CDR3 nucleotides are TGTGCCAGCAGTGCTTCCGGGGGCCCTGAAGCTTTCTTT. Full variable domain (rest looked up from reference TRBV2 and TRBJ1-1): EPEVTQTPSHQVTQMGQEVILRCVPISNHLYFYWYRQILGQKVEFLVSFYNNEISEKSEIFDDQFSVERPDGSNFTLKIRSTKLEDSAMYFCASSASGGPEAFFGQGTRLTVV.

V and J are TRBV4-3 and TRBJ2-4; no definite D call. Germline V gene data show CDR1 as LGHNA and CDR2 as YSLEER. CDR3 length: 13 residues. Between the trimmed V and J ends, which lost 2 bases and 8 bases, there was a span of 10 bases. The CDR3 spells CASSQPRSDIQYF. CDR3 DNA sequence: TGCGCCAGCAGCCAACCACGGTCGGACATTCAGTACTTC.

This chain connects TRBV5-6 to TRBJ1-3; no clear D. V was shortened by 1 base and J by 0 bases, with 5 bases between the two germline ends. CDR3 length: 14 residues. Germline loops: CDR1 SGHDT, CDR2 YYEEEE. The CDR3 DNA reads as TGTGCCAGCAGCTTGTTGATCTCTGGAAACACCATATATTTT. Its protein is CASSLLISGNTIYF. The variable domain in full, completed from reference TRBV5-6 and TRBJ1-3, reads DAGVTQSPTHLIKTRGQQVTLRCSPKSGHDTVSWYQQALGQGPQFIFQYYEEEERQRGNFPDRFSGHQFPNYSSELNVNALLLGDSALYLCASSLLISGNTIYFGEGSWLTVV.

Only one count was recorded for this clone. This CDR3 is CASSRGASGSPLHF. CDR3 DNA sequence: TGTGCCAGCAGCCGCGGGGCCAGCGGTTCACCCCTCCACTTT. This sequence joins TRBV11-2 and TRBJ1-6, with a weak D call TRBD1 (5 bases). This CDR3 is 14 amino acids long. V was shortened by 5 bases and J by 9 bases, with 14 bases between the two germline ends. Germline CDR1 is SGHAT and CDR2 is FQNNGV.

This chain links TRBV30 with TRBJ1-3; D remains unclear. This CDR3 contains 14 residues. The V and J ends lost 5 bases and 2 bases respectively, with 13 bases between them. CDR1 is GTSNPN and CDR2 is SVGIG in the germline V gene (reference sequence). Here the CDR3 DNA reads TGTGCCTGGGGCCCCGGTAGGACTGGAAACACCATATATTTT. Its protein is CAWGPGRTGNTIYF.

In DNA, the CDR3 is TGTGCCAGCAGCCCAGGACAGTATCCTTACAATGAGCAGTTCTTC. It specifies CASSPGQYPYNEQFF. V is TRBV7-2 and J is TRBJ2-1; D is perhaps TRBD1 (6 bases). Germline-derived CDR1 and CDR2 are SGHTA and FQGNSA. V was trimmed by 5 bases and J by 4 bases, leaving 15 bases between them. The CDR3 is made up of 15 amino acids.

The chain has TRBV29-1 and TRBJ1-3; possible D gene TRBD1, 6 bases. CDR1 and CDR2 (germline): SQVTM, ANQGSEA. The V gene lost 7 bases and the J gene lost 2 bases, with 12 bases spanning the gap. The CDR3 extends over 13 amino acids. The CDR3 reads CSARGATGNTIYF. DNA for the CDR3: TGCAGCGCCAGGGGCGCGACTGGAAACACCATATATTTT.

This sequence joins TRBV18 and TRBJ1-4, with TRBD1 matching over 8 bases. Germline lookup yields CDR1 KGHSH and CDR2 LQKENI. V dropped 5 bases and J dropped 8; count of bases not matched to a gene: 7. The CDR3 has 14 amino acids. CDR3 residues: CASSTGTGFEKLFF. The CDR3 region has the DNA TGTGCCAGCTCAACCGGGACAGGATTCGAAAAACTGTTTTTT.

The chain employs TRBV7-9 and TRBJ1-3; weak D call: TRBD1 (6 bases). V was clipped by 6 bases and J by 2 bases, with 8 bases between them. The CDR3 is made up of 13 amino acids. The V gene's germline CDR1 is SEHNR and CDR2 FQNEAQ (reference sequence). The CDR3 DNA sequence: TGTGCCAGCAGTTGGACAGCTGGAAACACCATATATTTT. It translates to CASSWTAGNTIYF.

The chain employs TRBV4-2 and TRBJ2-3, with 8 bases fitting TRBD2. The V gene end was trimmed by 5 bases and the J gene end by 4 bases; junction bases not matched to a gene: 8. Germline CDR1 LGHNA, CDR2 YNFKEQ. The CDR3 covers 15 residues. CDR3 DNA sequence: TGTGCCAGCAGCTACGGGCGGGGGGACTCAGATACGCAGTATTTT. Protein product: CASSYGRGDSDTQYF.

The chain uses TRBV6-1 and TRBJ1-3; tentatively, D is TRBD1 (5 bases). Trimming removed 0 bases at V and 0 bases at J, with 15 bases between. The V gene's germline CDR1 is MNHNS and CDR2 SASEGT. CDR3 length: 18 amino acids. CDR3 in DNA: TGTGCCAGCAGTGAAGCGCGGAATAGTCAGGGCTCTGGAAACACCATATATTTT. Encoded protein: CASSEARNSQGSGNTIYF.